This T cell receptor (beta chain) was sequenced for a study of cytomegalovirus exposure and HLA in healthy donors. Study-level background: Most genotyped donors, over 70% of roughly 400, had Caucasian-associated genetic ancestry.

A multiplex PCR was run with 60 Vbeta primers and 13 Jbeta primers. Repertoires were generated with immunoSEQ multiplex PCR, while TCRdb's copy carries only in-frame clones and drops some. The sample includes 130,000 or so clones, approximately 82% of them seen just once. This clone was detected a few times. Its cognate antigen is unknown. General study results and limits: Across all donors, roughly uniform sequencing depth was an assumption of the presence/absence analyses. Later analysis indicated greater clonal expansion among HLA-associated TCR beta chains than among equally common other chains.

The TCR was taken from a man aged 35 to 55 in good health and CMV-seronegative. The specimen was PBMCs.

CDR3 residues: CASSYGGATEAFF. The CDR3 DNA reads TGTGCCAGCAGTTACGGGGGGGCCACTGAAGCTTTCTTT. The chain joins TRBV6-5 to TRBJ1-1, with D tentatively TRBD1 (6 bases). This CDR3 region has 13 residues. The V end lost 2 bases, the J end lost 4 bases, and 8 bases lay between the germline ends. Germline CDR1 and CDR2: MNHEY and SVGAGI.